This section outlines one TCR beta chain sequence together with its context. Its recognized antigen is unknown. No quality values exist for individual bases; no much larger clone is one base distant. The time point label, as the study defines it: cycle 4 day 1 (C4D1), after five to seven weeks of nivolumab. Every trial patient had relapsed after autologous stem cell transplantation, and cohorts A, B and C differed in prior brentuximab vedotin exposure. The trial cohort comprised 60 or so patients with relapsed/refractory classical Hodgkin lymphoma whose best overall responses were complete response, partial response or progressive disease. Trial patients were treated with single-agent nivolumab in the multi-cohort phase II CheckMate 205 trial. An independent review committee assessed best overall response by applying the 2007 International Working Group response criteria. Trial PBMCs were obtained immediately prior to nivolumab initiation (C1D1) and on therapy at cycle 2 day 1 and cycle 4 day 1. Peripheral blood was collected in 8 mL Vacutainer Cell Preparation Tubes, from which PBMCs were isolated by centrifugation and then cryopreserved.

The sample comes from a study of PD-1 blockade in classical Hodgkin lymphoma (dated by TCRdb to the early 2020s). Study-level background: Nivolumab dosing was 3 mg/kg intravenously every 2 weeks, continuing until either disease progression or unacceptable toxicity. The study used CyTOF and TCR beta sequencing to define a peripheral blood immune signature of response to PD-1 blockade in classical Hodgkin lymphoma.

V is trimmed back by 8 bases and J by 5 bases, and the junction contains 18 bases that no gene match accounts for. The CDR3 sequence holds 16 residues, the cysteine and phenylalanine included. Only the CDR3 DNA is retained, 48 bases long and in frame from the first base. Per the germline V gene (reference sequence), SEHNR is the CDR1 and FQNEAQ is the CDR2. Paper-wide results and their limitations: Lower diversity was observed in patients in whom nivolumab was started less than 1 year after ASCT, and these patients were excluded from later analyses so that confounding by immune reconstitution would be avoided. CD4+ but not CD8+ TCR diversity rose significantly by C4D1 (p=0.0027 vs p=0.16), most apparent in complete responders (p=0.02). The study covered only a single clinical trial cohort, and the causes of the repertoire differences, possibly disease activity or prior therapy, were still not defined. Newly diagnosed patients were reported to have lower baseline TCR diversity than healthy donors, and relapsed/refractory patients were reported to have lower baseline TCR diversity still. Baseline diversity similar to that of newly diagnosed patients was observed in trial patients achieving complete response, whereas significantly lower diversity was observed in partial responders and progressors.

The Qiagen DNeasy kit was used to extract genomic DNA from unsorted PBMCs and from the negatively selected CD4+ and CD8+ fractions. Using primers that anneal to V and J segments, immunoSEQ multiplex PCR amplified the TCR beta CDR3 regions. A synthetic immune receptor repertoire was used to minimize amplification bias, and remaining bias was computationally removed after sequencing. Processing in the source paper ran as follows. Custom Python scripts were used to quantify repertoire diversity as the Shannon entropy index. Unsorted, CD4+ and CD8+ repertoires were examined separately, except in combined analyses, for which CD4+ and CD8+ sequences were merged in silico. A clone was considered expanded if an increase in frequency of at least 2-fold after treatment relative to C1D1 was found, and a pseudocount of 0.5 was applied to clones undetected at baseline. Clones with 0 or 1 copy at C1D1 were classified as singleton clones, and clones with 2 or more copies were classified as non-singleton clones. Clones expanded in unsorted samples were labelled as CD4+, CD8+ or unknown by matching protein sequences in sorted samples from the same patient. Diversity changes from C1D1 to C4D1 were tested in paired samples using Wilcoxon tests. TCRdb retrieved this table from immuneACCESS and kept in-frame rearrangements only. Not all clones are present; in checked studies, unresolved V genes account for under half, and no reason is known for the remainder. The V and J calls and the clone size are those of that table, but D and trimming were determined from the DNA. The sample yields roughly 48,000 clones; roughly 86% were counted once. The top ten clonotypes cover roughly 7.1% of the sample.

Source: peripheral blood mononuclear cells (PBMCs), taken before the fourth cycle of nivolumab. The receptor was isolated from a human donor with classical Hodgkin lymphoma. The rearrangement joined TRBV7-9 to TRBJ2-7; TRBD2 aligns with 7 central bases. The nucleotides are TGTGCCAGCTCCTTCAGGGAGTGGGAGGGCCAAGACGAGCAGTACTTC. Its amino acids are CASSFREWEGQDEQYF.